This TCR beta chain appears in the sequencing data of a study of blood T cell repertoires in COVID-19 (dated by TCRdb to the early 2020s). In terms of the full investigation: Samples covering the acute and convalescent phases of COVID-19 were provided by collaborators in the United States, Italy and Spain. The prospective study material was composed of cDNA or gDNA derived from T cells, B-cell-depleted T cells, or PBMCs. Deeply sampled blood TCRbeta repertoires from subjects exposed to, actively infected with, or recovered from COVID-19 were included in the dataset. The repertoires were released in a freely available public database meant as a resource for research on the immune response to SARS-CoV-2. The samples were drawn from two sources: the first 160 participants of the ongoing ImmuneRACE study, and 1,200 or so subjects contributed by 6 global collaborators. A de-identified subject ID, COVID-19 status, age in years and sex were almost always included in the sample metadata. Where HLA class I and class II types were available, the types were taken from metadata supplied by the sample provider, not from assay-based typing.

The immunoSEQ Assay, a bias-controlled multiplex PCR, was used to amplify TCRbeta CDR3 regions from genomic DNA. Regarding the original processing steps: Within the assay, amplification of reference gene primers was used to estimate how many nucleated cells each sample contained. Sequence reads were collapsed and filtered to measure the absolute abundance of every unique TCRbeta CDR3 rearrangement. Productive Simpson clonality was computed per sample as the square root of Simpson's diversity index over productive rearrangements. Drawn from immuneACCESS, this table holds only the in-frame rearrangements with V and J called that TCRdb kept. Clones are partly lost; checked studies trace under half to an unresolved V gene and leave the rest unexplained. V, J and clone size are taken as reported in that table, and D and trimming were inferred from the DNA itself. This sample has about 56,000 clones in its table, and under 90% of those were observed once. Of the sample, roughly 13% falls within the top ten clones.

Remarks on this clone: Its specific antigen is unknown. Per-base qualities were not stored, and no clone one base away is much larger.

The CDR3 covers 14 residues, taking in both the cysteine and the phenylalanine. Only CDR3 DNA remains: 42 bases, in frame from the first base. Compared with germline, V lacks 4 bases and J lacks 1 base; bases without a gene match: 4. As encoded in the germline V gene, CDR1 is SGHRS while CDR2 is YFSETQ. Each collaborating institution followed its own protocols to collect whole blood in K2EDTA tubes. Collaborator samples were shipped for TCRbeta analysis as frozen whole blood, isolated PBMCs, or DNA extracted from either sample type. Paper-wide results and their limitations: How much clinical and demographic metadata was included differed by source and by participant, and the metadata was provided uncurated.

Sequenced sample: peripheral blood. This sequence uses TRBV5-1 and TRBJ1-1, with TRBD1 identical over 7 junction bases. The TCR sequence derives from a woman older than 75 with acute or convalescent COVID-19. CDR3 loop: CASSPTGRNTEAFF. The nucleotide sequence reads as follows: TGCGCCAGCAGCCCGACAGGGCGGAACACTGAAGCTTTCTTT.